The 19 T cell receptor beta chains given below trace back to one sample, sequenced in a study of OX40 agonist ivuxolimab in advanced cancers. Libraries were prepared by immunoSEQ multiplex PCR; TCRdb keeps only in-frame clonotypes and omits some of them. The sample shows about 60,000 clones, 75% to 90% of them seen only once. Sequenced material: CD4+ or CD8+ T cells sorted from blood, taken in a trial of the OX40 agonist ivuxolimab. Every receptor here comes from an adult with an advanced solid tumor such as melanoma, head and neck, liver or kidney cancer.

The chain uses TRBV28 and TRBJ2-7; tentative D call: TRBD2 (5 bases). V was cut by 1 base and J by 3 bases, with 22 bases left in between. CDR3 length equals 18 residues. The germline gives CDR1 MDHEN, CDR2 SYDVKM. CDR3 protein: CASSLSIPLGLAYYEQYF. CDR3 nucleotides: TGTGCCAGCAGTTTATCCATACCCCTAGGGCTAGCTTACTACGAGCAGTACTTC.

CDR3 bases: TGTGCCAGCAGTTTATCGGTCGCGGATGAGCAGTTCTTC. It encodes CASSLSVADEQFF. This chain connects TRBV27 to TRBJ2-1; D not resolved. The CDR3 totals 13 residues. V lost 0 bases and J lost 8, with 8 bases in between. The germline V gene encodes CDR1 MNHEY and CDR2 SMNVEV (reference sequence).

The chain has TRBV28 and TRBJ1-2; 9 bases align to TRBD1. The trim removed 4 bases at V and 7 bases at J, leaving 10 bases unmatched. The CDR3 covers 15 residues. Germline lookup yields CDR1 MDHEN and CDR2 SYDVKM. CDR3 nucleotides: TGTGCCAGCAGTTACAATACGGGACAGGGAATTGGCTACACCTTC. Amino acid sequence: CASSYNTGQGIGYTF.

V is TRBV4-3 and J is TRBJ1-5; D is undetermined. V lost 2 bases and J 1 base, leaving 3 bases between the germline ends. The CDR3 consists of 13 residues. Germline-derived CDR1 and CDR2 are LGHNA and YSLEER. CDR3 protein: CASSQSSNQPQHF. The CDR3 DNA is TGCGCCAGCAGCCAATCGAGCAATCAGCCCCAGCATTTT.

The genes are TRBV19 and TRBJ1-1, with D perhaps TRBD1 (5 bases). The CDR3 runs 16 residues. Germline V CDR1 and CDR2: LNHDA, SQIVND (reference sequence). V dropped 3 bases and J dropped 1 base, with 15 bases sitting between them. As DNA, the CDR3 is TGTGCCAGTAGTATTCGGGACCCCGTCGGGAACACTGAAGCTTTCTTT. Protein: CASSIRDPVGNTEAFF.

This clone was seen once. The gene calls are TRBV5-1 and TRBJ2-7; D uncertain. The germline gives CDR1 SGHRS, CDR2 YFSETQ. The CDR3 has 14 residues. The V gene lost 5 bases and the J gene lost 0 bases, with 12 bases spanning the gap. CDR3 region: CASRGELSSYEQYF. The DNA for the CDR3 is TGCGCCAGCAGAGGAGAATTAAGCTCCTACGAGCAGTACTTC.

The chain joins TRBV4-1 to TRBJ2-1; 8 positions match TRBD1. V gave up 4 bases and J gave up 6 bases; unmatched junction bases: 5. This CDR3 has 14 amino acids. The germline gives CDR1 MGHRA, CDR2 YSYEKL. The CDR3: CASSLQGAVNEQFF. As DNA, the CDR3 is TGCGCCAGCAGCCTGCAGGGGGCGGTCAATGAGCAGTTCTTC.

The V and J genes are TRBV28 and TRBJ2-7; 8 bases line up with TRBD2. V gave up 6 bases and J gave up 0 bases; unmatched junction bases: 7. The CDR3 loop spans 15 amino acids. Germline CDR1 is MDHEN and CDR2 is SYDVKM. CDR3 DNA: TGTGCCAGCAGCCCTACTAGCGGCGGCTCCTACGAGCAGTACTTC. Encoded protein: CASSPTSGGSYEQYF.

The count of this clone is one. V is TRBV7-5 and J is TRBJ2-3; the table calls TRBD2, which could not be checked here. TRBV7-5 is an annotated pseudogene. The CDR3 contains 14 residues. This CDR3 is CASSLELAADTQYF. DNA for the CDR3: TGTGCCAGCAGCTTAGAACTAGCCGCAGATACGCAGTATTTT.

This clone turned up a few times. V and J are TRBV10-3 and TRBJ2-3; D is perhaps TRBD2 (5 bases). CDR3 length equals 16 residues. Trimming took off 3 bases at V and 4 bases at J, with 17 bases between the two ends. Looked up from germline, CDR1 is ENHRY and CDR2 is SYGVKD. Here the CDR3 reads CAISDEKGSNADTQYF. The CDR3 DNA sequence: TGTGCCATCAGTGACGAGAAAGGGAGTAACGCAGATACGCAGTATTTT.

This clone is a singleton in its sample. V usage is TRBV18 and J usage is TRBJ1-5; the match to TRBD1 covers 7 bases. The CDR3 contains 15 residues. The junction had 10 bases not matched to a gene; V was cut back by 6 bases and J by 5 bases. Germline V lookup: CDR1 KGHSH, CDR2 LQKENI. The chain's CDR3 is CASSSTGSPDQPQHF. CDR3 in DNA: TGTGCCAGCTCGTCGACAGGGTCGCCGGATCAGCCCCAGCATTTT.

V is TRBV18 and J is TRBJ1-1, with D possibly being TRBD1 (6 bases). From germline, CDR1 is KGHSH and CDR2 LQKENI. The CDR3 consists of 16 residues. V was shortened by 4 bases and J by 3 bases, with 18 bases between the two germline ends. Written as DNA, the CDR3 is TGTGCCAGCTCACTCGCTGAAGGGGGTGTAGACACTGAAGCTTTCTTT. Translated: CASSLAEGGVDTEAFF.

The J gene is TRBJ2-3, the V gene TRBV5-1, with D perhaps given as TRBD1 or TRBD2 (5 bases each). V was pared by 4 bases and J by 0 bases, with 9 bases between. Germline lookup yields CDR1 SGHRS and CDR2 YFSETQ. The CDR3 is made up of 14 amino acids. CDR3 residues: CASSPRESTDTQYF. DNA of the CDR3: TGCGCCAGCAGCCCCAGGGAGAGCACAGATACGCAGTATTTT.

The CDR3 is CASRDRSGEQYF. Written as DNA, the CDR3 is TGTGCCAGCCGGGACAGGAGCGGCGAGCAGTACTTC. The chain joins TRBV11-1 to TRBJ2-7; TRBD1 matches 8 bases. Losses at the gene ends were 8 bases for V and 6 bases for J; bases not matched to a gene: 6. The CDR3 consists of 12 residues. From germline, CDR1 is SGHAT and CDR2 FQDESV (reference sequence).

V is TRBV18 and J is TRBJ1-5, with TRBD1 as a possible D gene (5 bases). In germline, CDR1 is KGHSH, CDR2 LQKENI. The CDR3 runs to 13 residues. Trimming removed 2 bases at V and 7 bases at J, with 9 bases between. The CDR3 bases are TGTGCCAGCTCACCAACGGGGGGGCAGCCCCAGCATTTT. Translating gives CASSPTGGQPQHF.

The rearrangement joins TRBV5-8 to TRBJ1-1; 10 positions agree with TRBD1. Germline V gives CDR1 SGHTS, CDR2 YDEGEE. J was trimmed by 0 bases and V by 3 bases; bases with no gene match: 5. This CDR3 has 16 amino acids. Here the CDR3 reads CASSSRTGGMNTEAFF. CDR3 nucleotides: TGTGCCAGCAGCTCTAGGACAGGGGGGATGAACACTGAAGCTTTCTTT.

The chain combines TRBV19 with TRBJ2-7, with 8 bases aligning to TRBD2. The ends lost 6 bases at V and 4 bases at J; junction bases unmatched: 5. The germline V gene encodes CDR1 LNHDA and CDR2 SQIVND (reference sequence). This CDR3 is built from 13 residues. Here the CDR3 DNA reads TGTGCCAGTAGAGCGGGAGCCCTATACGAGCAGTACTTC. Translation gives CASRAGALYEQYF.

The rearrangement uses TRBV6-5 and TRBJ2-5; the D gene is possibly TRBD1 (5 bases). V was clipped by 0 bases and J by 5 bases, with 10 bases between them. Germline CDR1 is MNHEY and CDR2 is SVGAGI. The CDR3 is 14 amino acids. The CDR3 DNA sequence: TGTGCCAGCAGTTACTCGGGGCCCCCCGAGACCCAGTACTTC. This encodes CASSYSGPPETQYF.

The V call is TRBV4-1, the J call TRBJ2-2; 9 bases fit TRBD2. With V trimmed by 4 bases and J by 3 bases, 15 bases remained unmatched. Germline values: CDR1 MGHRA, CDR2 YSYEKL. CDR3 length: 19 amino acids. The CDR3 coding sequence is TGCGCCAGCAGCCTAAGGTTCGGCGGGAGGGCCACTGACACCGGGGAGCTGTTTTTT. As protein: CASSLRFGGRATDTGELFF.